This T cell receptor beta chain was identified during a study of brain T cells in children with intractable seizures. Measured with immunoSEQ multiplex PCR; TCRdb has only the in-frame clones, and not every one. The sample has 95,000 to 120,000 clones; 90% to 95% are singletons. The CDR3 runs to 15 residues. The V gene lost 3 bases and the J gene lost 6 bases, with 16 bases spanning the gap. The germline CDR1 and CDR2 sequences are LNHDA and SQIVND (reference sequence). The source was peripheral blood, collected at surgery. This sequence was found in a boy in the first two years of life with hemimegalencephaly and intractable seizures. The chain uses TRBV19 and TRBJ2-3; a weak D match, TRBD2 (6 bases). DNA of the CDR3: TGTGCCAGTAGTATTTATAGCGGCCTAGGTGATACGCAGTATTTT. Translation: CASSIYSGLGDTQYF.